This T cell receptor (beta chain) appears in the sequencing data of a study of CD8+ T cells in alopecia areata. Following extraction, RNA underwent reverse transcription to cDNA, which served as the sequencing template. TCRdb's table, derived via immunoSEQ multiplex PCR, lists solely in-frame clones and lacks some. Of some 99,000 clones listed, 60% to 65% are singletons. The CDR3 runs 18 residues. The trim removed 5 bases at V and 1 base at J, leaving 15 bases unmatched. In germline, CDR1 is MDHEN, CDR2 SYDVKM. This clone was detected only a few times. Specified treatment: oral pan-JAK inhibitor, 5-10 mg twice daily. Separation by sorting yielded CD4+ and CD8+ T cells from PBMCs.

The TCR sequence derives from a human donor with alopecia areata. This chain connects TRBV28 to TRBJ2-5; the match to TRBD1 covers 8 bases. Sample: CD8+ T cells sorted from blood, taken at week 4, from a patient treated with tofacitinib. CDR3 sequence (DNA): TGTGCCAGCAGTCCCGGTCCCTCGACAGGGGTCGTCCAAGAGACCCAGTACTTC. It yields the protein CASSPGPSTGVVQETQYF. Filled out from reference TRBV28 and TRBJ2-5, the complete variable domain reads DVKVTQSSRYLVKRTGEKVFLECVQDMDHENMFWYRQDPGLGLRLIYFSYDVKMKEKGDIPEGYSVSREKKERFSLILESASTNQTSMYLCASSPGPSTGVVQETQYFGPGTRLLVL.